This passage covers 9 T cell receptor beta chains from one sample sequenced in a study of blood T cell repertoires in COVID-19. Some clones are missing from TCRdb's copy, which holds only in-frame ones; the method was immunoSEQ multiplex PCR. The profile shows 360,000 or so clones, approximately 89% of them singletons. Sequenced input: peripheral blood. The receptors stem from a woman aged 60 to 75 with COVID-19, enrolled during active disease.

This sequence joins TRBV25-1 and TRBJ2-1; 10 nucleotides match TRBD1. Germline V CDR1 and CDR2: MGHDK, SYGVNS. The CDR3 loop spans 15 amino acids. Trimming removed 4 bases from V and 8 bases from J; junction bases left unmatched: 8. The DNA of the CDR3 is TGTGCCAGCAGTGCGTGGGGACAGGGGATAGATGAGCAGTTCTTC. Translating gives CASSAWGQGIDEQFF. Combining the CDR3 with reference TRBV25-1 and TRBJ2-1 gives the whole variable domain EADIYQTPRYLVIGTGKKITLECSQTMGHDKMYWYQQDPGMELHLIHYSYGVNSTEKGDLSSESTVSRIRTEHFPLTLESARPSHTSQYLCASSAWGQGIDEQFFGPGTRLTVL.

The CDR3 loop is CASSKGQMNTEAFF. The CDR3 DNA follows: TGTGCCAGCAGCAAGGGACAGATGAACACTGAAGCTTTCTTT. The chain has TRBV7-2 and TRBJ1-1; 7 bases are a match to TRBD1. The CDR3 has 14 residues. V was clipped by 5 bases and J by 0 bases; unmatched bases: 3. Germline CDR1 is SGHTA and CDR2 is FQGNSA.

This clone has a handful of counts. The rearrangement joins TRBV6-4 to TRBJ1-2; the D is unclear. Trimming shortened V by 3 bases and J by 4 bases, and 18 bases separated the two germline ends. In germline, CDR1 is MRHNA, CDR2 SNTAGT. CDR3 length: 16 amino acids. CDR3 nucleotide sequence: TGTGCCAGCAGTGATTCCCAGGTCCTAATCCTCTATGGCTACACCTTC. Protein product: CASSDSQVLILYGYTF.

The V and J genes are TRBV3-1 (or the pseudogene TRBV3-2) and TRBJ2-2; TRBD1 matches 7 bases. CDR1 and CDR2 from the germline V gene are LGHDT and YNNKEL (reference sequence). Trimming cost V 0 bases and J 4 bases; bases outside gene matches: 2. The CDR3 is made up of 15 amino acids. CDR3 nucleotide sequence: TGTGCCAGCAGCCAAGAGACAGGGATCACCGGGGAGCTGTTTTTT. The encoded protein is CASSQETGITGELFF.

The J gene is TRBJ2-5, the V gene TRBV5-1; the match to TRBD1 covers 8 bases. Germline loops: CDR1 SGHRS, CDR2 YFSETQ. The CDR3 loop spans 14 amino acids. J was trimmed by 5 bases and V by 4 bases; bases with no gene match: 7. This chain's CDR3 is CASSLMTGVETQYF. The CDR3 nucleotides are TGCGCCAGCAGCCTGATGACAGGGGTGGAGACCCAGTACTTC.

The chain combines TRBV6-5 with TRBJ2-3; a weak D match, TRBD2 (5 bases). The germline V gene encodes CDR1 MNHEY and CDR2 SVGAGI. The CDR3 sequence is 15 residues long. Trimming left V 7 bases short and J 4 bases short, with 18 bases between. The CDR3 loop is CASTPFSGFADTQYF. The CDR3 bases are TGTGCCAGCACTCCCTTCTCGGGGTTCGCAGATACGCAGTATTTT.

The table lists this clone with a few counts. V is TRBV11-2 and J is TRBJ1-6; D might be TRBD1 (6 bases). The CDR3 runs to 15 residues. The V and J ends lost 2 bases and 8 bases respectively, with 13 bases between them. CDR1 is SGHAT, CDR2 FQNNGV, per germline. In DNA form, the CDR3 reads TGTGCCAGCAGCTTAAGGGGGATTCTCTATTCACCCCTCCACTTT. Translation: CASSLRGILYSPLHF.

The chain combines TRBV15 with TRBJ2-7; weak D call: TRBD1 (6 bases). The germline V gene encodes CDR1 LNHNV and CDR2 YYDKDF (reference sequence). This CDR3 region has 15 residues. The V end lost 0 bases, the J end lost 3 bases, and 12 bases lay between the germline ends. CDR3 in amino acids: CATSRDEGHVYEQYF. DNA for the CDR3: TGTGCCACCAGCAGAGATGAGGGACACGTCTACGAGCAGTACTTC. The full variable domain, completed using reference TRBV15 and TRBJ2-7, is DAMVIQNPRYQVTQFGKPVTLSCSQTLNHNVMYWYQQKSSQAPKLLFHYYDKDFNNEADTPDNFQSRRPNTSFCFLDIRSPGLGDTAMYLCATSRDEGHVYEQYFGPGTRLTVT.

This chain joins TRBV14 and TRBJ2-2; possibly TRBD2 for D (6 bases). The germline V gene has CDR1 SGHDN and CDR2 FVKESK. The V end was cut by 1 base, the J end by 1 base, with 10 bases between. The CDR3 spans 16 residues. CDR3 region: CASSQAAGMNTGELFF. In DNA, the CDR3 is TGTGCCAGCAGCCAAGCAGCGGGCATGAACACCGGGGAGCTGTTTTTT.